This T cell receptor beta chain was sequenced for a study of T cell responses to AZD1222 COVID-19 vaccine. Points from the study as a whole: When two AZD1222 doses had been given, Spike-specific TCR breadth and depth rose. Donors were mostly white British, more females; clonal diversity possibly underestimated.

Repertoires were generated with immunoSEQ multiplex PCR, while TCRdb's copy carries only in-frame clones and drops some. The sample has under 200,000 clones, less than 95% seen once. On this clone: Antigen unknown. Other DNA variants within this sample encode the same CDR3.

The sequence was collected from an adult in good health. Sample: peripheral blood, taken on day 0 of AZD1222 vaccination.

CDR3 protein: CASSLSGSSYNEQFF. The CDR3 DNA is TGTGCCAGCAGTCTTAGCGGGAGCTCCTACAATGAGCAGTTCTTC. J is TRBJ2-1 and V is TRBV28, with TRBD2 matching 9 bases. The CDR3 contains 15 residues. Germline loops: CDR1 MDHEN, CDR2 SYDVKM. V shed 5 bases and J 0 bases; nucleotides not matched to a gene: 2.